A selection of T cell receptor beta chains follows, all from one sample in a study of cytomegalovirus exposure and HLA in healthy donors. The assay was immunoSEQ multiplex PCR, and TCRdb's table has in-frame clones only and misses some. The sample holds 60,000 to 75,000 clones, under 85% seen once. The sample consisted of PBMCs. These TCRs come from a man aged 45 to 65 in good health and CMV-seronegative. Both conserved end residues are part of each CDR3. A D gene is named only where the DNA matches it firmly. For some rows the clone size is stated as once, few or many, or as a class when expanded; others skip it.

D gene	clone size	V gene	J gene	CDR3 DNA	CDR3 protein
.	.	TRBV7-2	TRBJ2-2	TGTGCCAGCAGCTTCCGGGACACCGGGGAGCTGTTTTTT	CASSFRDTGELFF
.	.	TRBV6-6	TRBJ2-2	TGTGCCAGCAGTTACTCGATCGGGGCCGGGGAGCTGTTTTTT	CASSYSIGAGELFF
TRBD1	few	TRBV10-3	TRBJ1-1	TGTGCCATCAGGACAGGGCGGGACACTGAAGCTTTCTTT	CAIRTGRDTEAFF
.	.	TRBV20-1	TRBJ2-5	TGCAGTGCTAGCAAGGGGGAGACCCAGTACTTC	CSASKGETQYF
TRBD1	.	TRBV11-1	TRBJ1-1	TGTGCCAGCAGCTTAAAGGGGGCTGGGACTGAAGCTTTCTTT	CASSLKGAGTEAFF
.	.	TRBV2	TRBJ2-7	TGTGCCAGTCAGTCTAGGACAGTAAGCAATGGCGAGCAGTACTTC	CASQSRTVSNGEQYF
.	.	TRBV9	TRBJ2-7	TGTGCCAGCAGCATTCATTCGGGGCAGGGGGGCGAGCAGTACTTC	CASSIHSGQGGEQYF
.	.	TRBV12-5	TRBJ2-7	TGTGCTAGTGGTTTGGGCGCAGGAATCTACGAGCAGTACTTC	CASGLGAGIYEQYF
TRBD2	.	TRBV7-7	TRBJ2-5	TGTGCTAGCAGCTTAGGGGCGGGGGGAGCAGAGACCCAGTACTTC	CASSLGAGGAETQYF
TRBD1	.	TRBV7-8	TRBJ1-1	TGTGCCAGCAGCTTAGCCAGGGGGGATGGTGGGGCTTTCTTT	CASSLARGDGGAFF
TRBD1	.	TRBV7-9	TRBJ1-2	TGTTCCAGCAGCTCCCAAAGACCCGGGACAGGGGACGGCTACACCTTC	CSSSSQRPGTGDGYTF
.	.	TRBV5-4	TRBJ2-5	TGTGCCAGCAGCATACTTCAAGAGACCCAGTACTTC	CASSILQETQYF
.	.	TRBV7-9	TRBJ2-4	TGTGCCAGCAGCACCCCCGGAGGAGGAATATACATTCAGTACTTC	CASSTPGGGIYIQYF
.	.	TRBV10-3	TRBJ2-7	TGCGCCATCAGTGATTCCGGACCGACGGAGGGATACTTC	CAISDSGPTEGYF
TRBD1	.	TRBV7-9	TRBJ2-7	TGTGCCAGCAGCCCCAGACAGGGGCTCTACGAGCAGTACTTC	CASSPRQGLYEQYF
.	.	TRBV29-1	TRBJ1-1	TGCAGCGTTGAAAGCCCTGAAGCTTTCTTT	CSVESPEAFF
TRBD2	.	TRBV2	TRBJ2-1	TGTGCCAGCAGCGCAGCGGGGAGCTCCTACAATGAGCAGTTCTTC	CASSAAGSSYNEQFF
.	.	TRBV15	TRBJ2-5	TGTGCCACCAGCAGAGATCCCGGAGCACAAGAGACCCAGTACTTC	CATSRDPGAQETQYF
.	.	TRBV30	TRBJ2-1	TGTGCCTGGAGCCCGCGGAGGGATGAGCAGTTCTTC	CAWSPRRDEQFF
TRBD2	.	TRBV4-2	TRBJ2-7	TGTGCCAGCACCGCGGGGGGCTCCAACTCCTACGAGCAGTACTTC	CASTAGGSNSYEQYF
TRBD1	.	TRBV9	TRBJ2-7	TGTGCCAGCAGCGCAGGGGGTCAAGCCTACGAGCAGTACTTC	CASSAGGQAYEQYF
.	.	TRBV6-6	TRBJ2-2	TGTGCCAGCATCCTGTTCGCGAACACCGGGGAGCTGTTTTTT	CASILFANTGELFF
TRBD1	.	TRBV12-5	TRBJ1-2	TGTGCTAGTGGTGCGGACAGGGCAGAAATTTTC	CASGADRAEIF
TRBD1	few	TRBV5-1	TRBJ2-7	TGCGCCAGCAGCTTGGTGGACAGGTTTTCCTACGAGCAGTACTTC	CASSLVDRFSYEQYF
TRBD1	.	TRBV5-4	TRBJ2-6	TGTGCCAGCAGCTTGGACCCGGCAGGGGGCCTTGGGGCCAACGTCCTGACTTTC	CASSLDPAGGLGANVLTF
TRBD1	.	TRBV6-1	TRBJ1-4	TGTGCCAGCAGTGACCACAGGGGCCCATTGGAAAAACTGTTTTTT	CASSDHRGPLEKLFF
.	.	TRBV7-3	TRBJ2-5	TGTGCCAGCAGCTTAGGACAGCTAAAAGAGACCCAGTACTTC	CASSLGQLKETQYF
TRBD2	few	TRBV27	TRBJ2-7	TGTGCCAGCAGTTTAGGGTTAGCGAGCGGGGGGGTAGTCTACGAGCAGTACTTC	CASSLGLASGGVVYEQYF